The 32 T cell receptor beta chains reported below all come from one sample, sequenced in a study of regulatory T cells in long-lasting Graves disease. Construction of TCR beta libraries relied on iRepertoire HTBI primers and on Arm-PCR targeting CDR3 regions. Each CDR3 protein is one row after TCRdb ran MiXCR on the multiplex PCR reads. Here the sample spans fewer than 550,000 distinct CDR3 sequences, about 16% being singletons. Time point specified: newly diagnosed GD, antithyroid drugs for less than 3 months. PBMCs provided the RNA from which the TCR library was made. A further study also used this sample, focusing on T cells in Graves' hyperthyroidism and ophthalmopathy.

The specimen was peripheral blood mononuclear cells (PBMCs), collected at new diagnosis, from a patient treated with antithyroid drugs. These receptors all come from a young woman with Graves disease.

This clonotype showed up many times. The chain joins TRBV7-9 to TRBJ2-3; TRBD2 aligns across 9 bases. This CDR3 is 15 amino acids long. CDR1 and CDR2 (germline): SEHNR, FQNEAQ (reference sequence). Unmatched junction bases numbered 1, after V lost 0 bases and J lost 3 bases. The CDR3 sequence is CASSLASGRTDTQYF. The CDR3 nucleotides read TGTGCCAGCAGCTTAGCTAGCGGGAGAACAGATACGCAGTATTTT.

This clonotype showed up many times. The chain uses TRBV20-1 and TRBJ1-1; D call uncertain. Per germline, CDR1 DFQATT and CDR2 SNEGSKA (reference sequence). There are 11 residues in the CDR3. Trimming left V 4 bases short and J 1 base short, with 4 bases between. In nucleotides, the CDR3 is TGCAGTGCTACTTCGAACACTGAAGCTTTCTTT. It encodes CSATSNTEAFF.

The rearrangement joins TRBV28 to TRBJ1-1, with TRBD1 identical over 8 bases. Germline assignment: CDR1 MDHEN and CDR2 SYDVKM. The CDR3 is 17 residues long. V lost 7 bases to trimming and J lost 0 bases; unmatched junction nucleotides: 13. CDR3 sequence: CASNNPRGPRMNTEAFF. CDR3 coding DNA: TGTGCCAGCAATAACCCCAGGGGGCCGCGGATGAACACTGAAGCTTTCTTT.

In its sample, this clonotype was seen many times. This CDR3 is CSASLAGGRRDTQYF. The CDR3 DNA sequence: TGCAGTGCTTCACTAGCGGGAGGAAGGAGAGATACGCAGTATTTT. This chain connects TRBV20-1 to TRBJ2-3; TRBD2 matches 12 bases. Germline V gives CDR1 DFQATT, CDR2 SNEGSKA (reference sequence). With 5 bases clipped from V and 5 bases from J, the junction kept 8 bases outside the gene matches. The CDR3 sequence is 15 residues long.

This clonotype has more than one count but fewer than ten. The chain recombines TRBV11-2 with TRBJ2-5, with TRBD2 matching over 7 bases. Germline values: CDR1 SGHAT, CDR2 FQNNGV. This CDR3 comprises 15 residues. The ends lost 1 base at V and 3 bases at J; junction bases unmatched: 5. CDR3 loop: CASSLVFRGEETQYF. In DNA, the CDR3 is TGTGCCAGCAGCTTAGTTTTTCGGGGGGAAGAGACCCAGTACTTC. Drawing the rest from reference TRBV11-2 and TRBJ2-5, the complete variable domain is EAGVAQSPRYKIIEKRQSVAFWCNPISGHATLYWYQQILGQGPKLLIQFQNNGVVDDSQLPKDRFSAERLKGVDSTLKIQPAKLEDSAVYLCASSLVFRGEETQYFGPGTRLLVL.

This chain connects TRBV28 to TRBJ2-6, with 7 bases matching TRBD1. Unmatched junction bases numbered 5, after V lost 3 bases and J lost 0 bases. This CDR3 has 17 residues. Looked up from germline, CDR1 is MDHEN and CDR2 is SYDVKM. CDR3 amino acids: CASSFRAGGSGANVLTF. The CDR3 DNA sequence: TGTGCCAGCAGTTTCCGGGCAGGGGGCTCTGGGGCCAACGTCCTGACTTTC.

This chain connects TRBV12-3 or TRBV12-4 to TRBJ1-4; D not resolved. Trimming took 6 bases from V and 12 from J, leaving 14 bases between them. CDR3 length: 12 residues. The CDR3 nucleotides are TGTGCCAGCAGCTTACATTTCGGGGAACTGTTTTTT. Its protein is CASSLHFGELFF.

The sample holds many counts of this clonotype. The rearrangement joins TRBV20-1 to TRBJ2-1, with D possibly called TRBD1 or TRBD2 (5 bases each). CDR3 length equals 16 residues. Germline V lookup: CDR1 DFQATT, CDR2 SNEGSKA (reference sequence). V lost 5 bases and J lost 4, with 21 bases in between. CDR3 protein: CSAARDPVHWYNEQFF. In DNA form, the CDR3 reads TGCAGTGCTGCCCGGGACCCCGTCCACTGGTACAATGAGCAGTTCTTC.

The chain has TRBV5-6 and TRBJ2-7, with 9 bases fitting TRBD2. Germline V gene sequence: CDR1 SGHDT, CDR2 YYEEEE. This CDR3 region has 13 residues. V lost 5 bases and J lost 5; bases outside the gene matches: 5. CDR3 region: CASSLAGVDEQYF. CDR3 DNA: TGTGCCAGCAGTTTAGCGGGAGTGGACGAGCAGTACTTC.

This clonotype was counted at least ten times. The J gene is TRBJ2-3, the V gene TRBV2; unclear D gene. The CDR3 is 12 residues long. V lost 4 bases and J lost 6, with 8 bases in between. The germline gives CDR1 SNHLY, CDR2 FYNNEI. CDR3 bases: TGTGCCAGCAGTGCTGGGGTTGATACGCAGTATTTT. As protein: CASSAGVDTQYF.

Only a few counts were recorded for this clonotype. The chain combines TRBV5-6 with TRBJ1-1, with a weak D call TRBD1 (5 bases). The CDR3 is 14 amino acids. Germline lookup yields CDR1 SGHDT and CDR2 YYEEEE. The V and J ends lost 4 bases and 5 bases respectively, with 15 bases between them. The CDR3 reads CASSLGGGKTEAFF. DNA of the CDR3: TGTGCCAGCAGCCTCGGGGGGGGTAAGACTGAAGCTTTCTTT.

This clonotype has a count of ten or more. V usage is TRBV27 and J usage is TRBJ2-3; D ambiguous. Trimming took off 0 bases at V and 1 base at J, with 8 bases between the two ends. The CDR3 is 15 residues long. Germline V CDR1 and CDR2: MNHEY, SMNVEV (reference sequence). The CDR3 is CASSLSRWGTDTQYF. The CDR3 DNA sequence: TGTGCCAGCAGTTTATCCCGGTGGGGCACAGATACGCAGTATTTT.

This chain links TRBV24-1 with TRBJ1-1; a weak D match, TRBD1 (5 bases). The CDR3 length is 13 residues. Germline V gives CDR1 KGHDR, CDR2 SFDVKD. Trimming removed 4 bases from V and 8 bases from J, with 13 bases in between. The CDR3 spells CATSDRLTDEAFF. Here the CDR3 DNA reads TGTGCCACCAGTGACCGTTTGACAGACGAAGCTTTCTTT.

This clonotype appeared many times. The chain couples TRBV6-1 to TRBJ2-7, with 7 bases fitting TRBD1. The ends lost 7 bases at V and 1 base at J; junction bases unmatched: 10. This CDR3 is 15 amino acids long. Germline CDR1 reads MNHNS; CDR2 reads SASEGT. CDR3 region: CASNRDSISSYEQYF. Written as DNA, the CDR3 is TGTGCCAGCAATAGGGACAGCATTTCTTCCTACGAGCAGTACTTC.

Notes on this clonotype: A read error may account for a junction end that differs from germline. The J gene is TRBJ2-3, the V gene TRBV11-2; TRBD2 aligns across 9 bases. The germline V gene encodes CDR1 SGHAT and CDR2 FQNNGV. The CDR3 contains 16 residues. The DNA for the CDR3 is TGTGCCAGCAGCTTAGAGCCGGGGACTAGCACAGATGCGCAGTATTTT. Translation gives CASSLEPGTSTDAQYF.

This clonotype was counted at least ten times. The rearrangement links TRBV5-1 to TRBJ2-7, with a tentative D call TRBD1 (6 bases). Germline lookup yields CDR1 SGHRS and CDR2 YFSETQ. The CDR3 totals 16 residues. V lost 3 bases, J lost 4 bases, and 20 bases lay in between. CDR3: CASSSNPTGMSYEQYF. DNA for the CDR3: TGCGCCAGCAGCTCGAACCCAACAGGGATGTCGTACGAGCAGTACTTC.

There are many counts of this clonotype. The V call is TRBV28, the J call TRBJ2-2; D perhaps matches TRBD1 (6 bases). The ends were cut back, 3 bases at V and 7 bases at J, with 15 bases in the middle. This CDR3 has 15 residues. Germline loops: CDR1 MDHEN, CDR2 SYDVKM. CDR3 sequence reads: CASSFGLQGNGELFF. In DNA, the CDR3 is TGTGCCAGCAGTTTTGGCCTACAGGGCAACGGGGAGCTGTTTTTT.

V is TRBV27 and J is TRBJ2-1; 10 bases match TRBD2. The CDR3 has 16 amino acids. Per the germline V gene, CDR1 is MNHEY and CDR2 is SMNVEV (reference sequence). V lost 0 bases and J lost 9; bases outside the gene matches: 8. The CDR3 DNA is TGTGCCAGCAGTTTATCCTTTAGCGGGAGGTGGGGTGAGCAGTTCTTC. Residues: CASSLSFSGRWGEQFF.

This clonotype occurred many times. This sequence joins TRBV5-4 and TRBJ2-3; TRBD2 matches at 8 bases. The ends lost 3 bases at V and 9 bases at J; junction bases unmatched: 15. The germline V gene has CDR1 SGHNT and CDR2 YYREEE (reference sequence). CDR3 length equals 16 residues. CDR3 nucleotide sequence: TGTGCCAGCAGCTCGCCAGGGCGGGAGGTAGCAGGGACGCAGTATTTT. Its protein is CASSSPGREVAGTQYF.

This clonotype was found many times. V is TRBV11-1 and J is TRBJ1-1, with D unresolved. The germline CDR1 and CDR2 sequences are SGHAT and FQDESV (reference sequence). CDR3 length equals 14 residues. Trimming took 2 bases from V and 8 from J, leaving 15 bases between them. The chain's CDR3 is CASSLLTDASEAFF. DNA for the CDR3: TGTGCCAGCAGCTTATTGACTGATGCCTCCGAAGCTTTCTTT.

This clonotype was recorded at least ten times. The chain carries TRBV28 and TRBJ2-4; D is ambiguous. The CDR3 spans 14 residues. Germline lookup yields CDR1 MDHEN and CDR2 SYDVKM. V was trimmed by 2 bases and J by 2 bases, leaving 7 bases between them. The CDR3 loop is CASSLGNTKNIQYF. The CDR3 DNA follows: TGTGCCAGCAGTTTAGGGAATACCAAAAACATTCAGTACTTC.

The chain employs TRBV4-1 and TRBJ1-5, with D unclear. Germline CDR1 reads MGHRA; CDR2 reads YSYEKL. The V gene lost 0 bases and the J gene lost 5 bases, with 8 bases spanning the gap. This CDR3 is built from 14 residues. The CDR3: CASSQDGGYQPQHF. Written as DNA, the CDR3 is TGCGCCAGCAGCCAAGATGGCGGGTATCAGCCCCAGCATTTT.

The chain is built from TRBV30 and TRBJ2-1; 8 bases match TRBD2. The CDR3 is 13 residues long. CDR1 is GTSNPN, CDR2 SVGIG, per germline (reference sequence). Unmatched junction bases numbered 1, after V lost 4 bases and J lost 2 bases. The CDR3 nucleotides read TGTGCCTGGACGGGGGGGACCTACAATGAGCAGTTCTTC. This translates into CAWTGGTYNEQFF.

This clonotype has more than one count but fewer than ten. The gene calls are TRBV10-1 and TRBJ2-1; maybe TRBD2 (5 bases). Germline assignment: CDR1 WNHNN and CDR2 SYGVQD (reference sequence). The germline V and J ends were trimmed by 2 bases and 5 bases, with 10 bases remaining between them. The CDR3 length is 14 residues. CDR3 DNA sequence: TGCGCCAGCAGTGAGCCCGGGATGAACAATGAGCAGTTCTTC. Encoded protein: CASSEPGMNNEQFF.

In DNA, the CDR3 is TGTGCCAGCAGCTTGGTAGAGGTGCCCTACGAGCAGTACTTC. It yields the protein CASSLVEVPYEQYF. The V and J genes are TRBV5-4 and TRBJ2-7; D call uncertain. The length of the CDR3 is 14 residues. Trimming shortened V by 0 bases and J by 2 bases, and 9 bases separated the two germline ends. Germline loops: CDR1 SGHNT, CDR2 YYREEE (reference sequence).

The chain joins TRBV3-1 to TRBJ1-1, with D perhaps TRBD1 (5 bases). V lost 4 bases and J lost 1, with 10 bases in between. Germline lookup yields CDR1 LGHDT and CDR2 YNNKEL (reference sequence). This CDR3 contains 14 residues. The CDR3 bases are TGTGCCAGCAGCCCGCGGACAACGAACACTGAAGCTTTCTTT. As protein: CASSPRTTNTEAFF.

There are many counts of this clonotype. This chain joins TRBV10-3 and TRBJ2-7; TRBD1 is a possible D gene (5 bases). Trimming cost V 5 bases and J 3 bases, with 11 bases left between them. Germline V CDR1 and CDR2: ENHRY, SYGVKD. This CDR3 has 13 amino acids. The CDR3 DNA reads TGTGCCATCAGTACGACAGATATCTACGAGCAGTACTTC. Translating it yields CAISTTDIYEQYF.

This clonotype was seen many times. This chain connects TRBV28 to TRBJ1-6; perhaps TRBD1 as D (6 bases). Trimming removed 3 bases from V and 8 bases from J, with 20 bases in between. This CDR3 is built from 17 residues. From germline, CDR1 is MDHEN and CDR2 SYDVKM. This CDR3 is CASSLASVRGPDSPLHF. The CDR3 nucleotides are TGTGCCAGCAGTTTGGCCAGCGTACGGGGGCCGGATTCACCCCTCCACTTT.

Of note for this clonotype: At one boundary the junction diverges from the germline segment, which might be a read error. In DNA, the CDR3 is TGTGCCGGCAGTTTATTGGGCGTTTGGGGGATCAGCACAGATACGCAGTATTTT. This gives the protein CAGSLLGVWGISTDTQYF. The genes are TRBV27 and TRBJ2-3; tentatively, D is TRBD1 or TRBD2 (5 bases each). Germline CDR1 MNHEY, CDR2 SMNVEV (reference sequence). The CDR3 has 18 residues.

This clonotype was detected many times. The rearrangement uses TRBV20-1 and TRBJ2-1; TRBD2 matches at 7 bases. V gave up 4 bases and J gave up 8 bases; unmatched junction bases: 11. Germline CDR1 reads DFQATT; CDR2 reads SNEGSKA (reference sequence). The CDR3 spans 14 residues. The CDR3 nucleotides read TGCAGTGCTACGGGACTACTCGAGGGCGATGAGCAGTTCTTC. This encodes CSATGLLEGDEQFF.

In this sample, this clonotype turned up many times. V and J are TRBV28 and TRBJ2-5; D is unresolved. V was shortened by 2 bases and J by 3 bases, with 10 bases between the two germline ends. This CDR3 has 14 amino acids. CDR1 is MDHEN and CDR2 is SYDVKM in the germline V gene. CDR3 amino acids: CASSLGTFEETQYF. The CDR3 nucleotides are TGTGCCAGCAGTTTAGGTACATTTGAAGAGACCCAGTACTTC.

This clonotype was counted many times. This chain links TRBV28 with TRBJ2-5; the D gene is possibly TRBD2 (5 bases). CDR1 and CDR2 from the germline V gene are MDHEN and SYDVKM. V lost 4 bases and J lost 5, with 20 bases in between. The length of the CDR3 is 16 residues. The CDR3: CASSSRGVALGETQYF. In nucleotides, the CDR3 is TGTGCCAGCAGTTCTCGGGGAGTGGCCTTGGGGGAGACCCAGTACTTC.